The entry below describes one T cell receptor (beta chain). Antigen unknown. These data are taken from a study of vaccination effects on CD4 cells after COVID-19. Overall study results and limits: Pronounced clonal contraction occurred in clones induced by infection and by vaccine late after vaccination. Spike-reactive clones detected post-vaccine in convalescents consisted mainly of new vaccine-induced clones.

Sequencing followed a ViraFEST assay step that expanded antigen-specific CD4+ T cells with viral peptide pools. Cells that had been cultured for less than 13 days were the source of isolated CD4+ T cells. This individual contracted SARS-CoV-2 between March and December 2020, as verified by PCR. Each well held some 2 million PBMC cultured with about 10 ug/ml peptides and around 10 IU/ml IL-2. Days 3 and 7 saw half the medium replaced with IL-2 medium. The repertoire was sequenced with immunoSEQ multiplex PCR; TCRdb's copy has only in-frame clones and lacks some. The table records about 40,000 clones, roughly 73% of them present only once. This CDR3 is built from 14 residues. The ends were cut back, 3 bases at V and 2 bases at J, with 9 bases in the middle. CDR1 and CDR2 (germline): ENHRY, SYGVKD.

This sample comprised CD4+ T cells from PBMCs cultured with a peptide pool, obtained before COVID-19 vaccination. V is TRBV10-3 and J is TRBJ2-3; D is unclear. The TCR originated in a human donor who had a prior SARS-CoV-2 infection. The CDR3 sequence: CAISDYPNTDTQYF. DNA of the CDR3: TGTGCCATCAGTGACTACCCAAACACAGATACGCAGTATTTT.